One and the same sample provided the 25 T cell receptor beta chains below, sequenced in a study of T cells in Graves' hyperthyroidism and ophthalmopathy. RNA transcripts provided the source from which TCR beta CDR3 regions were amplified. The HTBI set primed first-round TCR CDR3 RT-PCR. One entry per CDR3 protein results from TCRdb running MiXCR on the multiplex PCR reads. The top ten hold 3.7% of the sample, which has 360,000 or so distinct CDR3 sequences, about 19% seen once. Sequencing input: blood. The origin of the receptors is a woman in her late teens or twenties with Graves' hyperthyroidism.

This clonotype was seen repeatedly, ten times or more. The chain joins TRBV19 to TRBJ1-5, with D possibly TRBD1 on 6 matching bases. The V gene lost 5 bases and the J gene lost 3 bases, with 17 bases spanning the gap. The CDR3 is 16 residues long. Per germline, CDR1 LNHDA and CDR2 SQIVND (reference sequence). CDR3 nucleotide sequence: TGTGCCAGTAGTTTCCGACAGGCATGGAACAATCAGCCCCAGCATTTT. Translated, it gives CASSFRQAWNNQPQHF.

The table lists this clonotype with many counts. The CDR3 reads CSASGGTYQETQYF. DNA of the CDR3: TGCAGTGCTAGCGGGGGGACCTACCAAGAGACCCAGTACTTC. The gene calls are TRBV20-1 and TRBJ2-5, with 7 bases that match TRBD2. The CDR3 sequence is 14 residues long. V lost 3 bases and J lost 0; bases outside the gene matches: 4. CDR1 is DFQATT and CDR2 is SNEGSKA in the germline V gene (reference sequence).

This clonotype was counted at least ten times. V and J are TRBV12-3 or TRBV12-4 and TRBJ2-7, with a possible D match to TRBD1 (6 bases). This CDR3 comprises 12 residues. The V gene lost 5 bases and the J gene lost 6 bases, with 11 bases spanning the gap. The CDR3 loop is CASSRQEVEQYF. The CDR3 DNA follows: TGTGCCAGCAGTAGACAGGAGGTCGAGCAGTACTTC.

Here the CDR3 DNA reads TGCAGTGGCACTAGCGGGGTCACCGGGGAGCTGTTTTTT. As protein: CSGTSGVTGELFF. V is TRBV20-1 and J is TRBJ2-2, with 10 bases fitting TRBD2. The J segment lost 4 bases and the V segment lost 7 bases, leaving 3 bases of the junction unmatched. CDR3 size: 13 residues. Germline CDR1 reads DFQATT; CDR2 reads SNEGSKA (reference sequence).

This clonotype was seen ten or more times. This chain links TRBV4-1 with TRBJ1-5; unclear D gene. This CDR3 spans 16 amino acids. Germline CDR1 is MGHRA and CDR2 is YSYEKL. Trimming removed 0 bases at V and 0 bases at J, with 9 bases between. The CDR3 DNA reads TGCGCCAGCAGCCAAGAACGGGGTTATAGCAATCAGCCCCAGCATTTT. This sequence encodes CASSQERGYSNQPQHF.

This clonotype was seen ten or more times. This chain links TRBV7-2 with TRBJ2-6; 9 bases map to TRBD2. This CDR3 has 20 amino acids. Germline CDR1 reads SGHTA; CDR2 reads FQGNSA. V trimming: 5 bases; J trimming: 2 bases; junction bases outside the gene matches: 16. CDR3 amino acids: CASSGGMRGSGGTGANVLTF. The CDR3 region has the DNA TGTGCCAGCAGCGGAGGAATGCGAGGGAGCGGGGGGACTGGGGCCAACGTCCTGACTTTC.

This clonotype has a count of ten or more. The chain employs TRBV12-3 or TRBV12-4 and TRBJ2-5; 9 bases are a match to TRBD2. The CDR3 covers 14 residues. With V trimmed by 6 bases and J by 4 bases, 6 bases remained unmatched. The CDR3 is CASRIAGAGETQYF. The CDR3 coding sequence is TGTGCCAGCAGAATAGCGGGGGCGGGAGAGACCCAGTACTTC.

This CDR3 is CASCLGATYEQYF. CDR3 DNA: TGTGCCAGCTGCCTCGGGGCTACCTACGAGCAGTACTTC. V and J are TRBV6-1 and TRBJ2-7; D tentatively reads TRBD1 or TRBD2 (5 bases each). The CDR3 length is 13 residues. CDR1 and CDR2 (germline): MNHNS, SASEGT. V was cut by 8 bases and J by 2 bases, with 13 bases left in between.

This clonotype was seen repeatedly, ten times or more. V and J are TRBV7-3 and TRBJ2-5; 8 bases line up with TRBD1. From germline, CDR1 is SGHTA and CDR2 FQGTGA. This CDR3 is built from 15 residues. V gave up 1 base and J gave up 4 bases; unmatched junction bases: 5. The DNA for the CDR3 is TGTGCCAGCAGCTTAAGTACAGGGGGATTAGAGACCCAGTACTTC. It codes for CASSLSTGGLETQYF. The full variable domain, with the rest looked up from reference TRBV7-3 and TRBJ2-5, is GAGVSQTPSNKVTEKGKYVELRCDPISGHTALYWYRQSLGQGPEFLIYFQGTGAADDSGLPNDRFFAVRPEGSVSTLKIQRTERGDSAVYLCASSLSTGGLETQYFGPGTRLLVL.

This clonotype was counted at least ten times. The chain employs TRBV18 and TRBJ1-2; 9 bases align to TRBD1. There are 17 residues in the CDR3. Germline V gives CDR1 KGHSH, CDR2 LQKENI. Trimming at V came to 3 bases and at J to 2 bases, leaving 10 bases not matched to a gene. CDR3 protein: CASSPDWTGEMNYGYTF. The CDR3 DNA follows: TGTGCCAGCTCACCCGATTGGACAGGGGAGATGAACTATGGCTACACCTTC.

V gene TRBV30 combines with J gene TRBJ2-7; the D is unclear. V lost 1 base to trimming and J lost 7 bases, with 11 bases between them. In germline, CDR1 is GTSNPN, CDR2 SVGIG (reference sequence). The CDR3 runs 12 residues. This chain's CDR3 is CAWSAARREQYF. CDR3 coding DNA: TGTGCCTGGAGTGCCGCTAGACGGGAGCAGTACTTC. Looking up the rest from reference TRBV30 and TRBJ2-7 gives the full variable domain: SQTIHQWPATLVQPVGSPLSLECTVEGTSNPNLYWYRQAAGRGLQLLFYSVGIGQISSEVPQNLSASRPQDRQFILSSKKLLLSDSGFYLCAWSAARREQYFGPGTRLTVT.

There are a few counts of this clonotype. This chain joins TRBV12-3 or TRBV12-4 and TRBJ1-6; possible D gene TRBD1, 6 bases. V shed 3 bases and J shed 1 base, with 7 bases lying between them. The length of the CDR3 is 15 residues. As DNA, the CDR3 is TGTGCCAGCAGTTTTGGACAGTCCTATAATTCACCCCTCCACTTT. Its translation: CASSFGQSYNSPLHF.

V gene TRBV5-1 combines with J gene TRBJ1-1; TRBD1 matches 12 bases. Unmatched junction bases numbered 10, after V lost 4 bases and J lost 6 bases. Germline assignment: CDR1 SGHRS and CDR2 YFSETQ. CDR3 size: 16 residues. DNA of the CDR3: TGCGCCAGCAGCCGGACTACGGGACAGGGGGCATCTGAAGCTTTCTTT. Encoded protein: CASSRTTGQGASEAFF. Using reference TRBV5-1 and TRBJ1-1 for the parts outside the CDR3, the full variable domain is KAGVTQTPRYLIKTRGQQVTLSCSPISGHRSVSWYQQTPGQGLQFLFEYFSETQRNKGNFPGRFSGRQFSNSRSEMNVSTLELGDSALYLCASSRTTGQGASEAFFGQGTRLTVV.

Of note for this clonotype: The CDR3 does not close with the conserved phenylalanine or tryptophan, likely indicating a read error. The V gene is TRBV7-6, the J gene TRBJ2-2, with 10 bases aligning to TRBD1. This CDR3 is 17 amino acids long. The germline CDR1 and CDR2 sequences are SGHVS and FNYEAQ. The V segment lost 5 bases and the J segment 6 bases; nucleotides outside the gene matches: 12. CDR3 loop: CASSRQTGTGDSGELFL. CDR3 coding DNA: TGTGCCAGCAGCCGTCAAACCGGGACAGGGGATTCCGGGGAGCTGTTTTTG.

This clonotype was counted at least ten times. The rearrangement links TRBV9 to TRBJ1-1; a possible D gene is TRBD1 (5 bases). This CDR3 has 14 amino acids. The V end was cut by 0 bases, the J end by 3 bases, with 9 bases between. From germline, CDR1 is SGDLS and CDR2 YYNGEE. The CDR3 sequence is CASSVEGADTEAFF. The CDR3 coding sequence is TGTGCCAGCAGCGTAGAAGGGGCTGACACTGAAGCTTTCTTT.

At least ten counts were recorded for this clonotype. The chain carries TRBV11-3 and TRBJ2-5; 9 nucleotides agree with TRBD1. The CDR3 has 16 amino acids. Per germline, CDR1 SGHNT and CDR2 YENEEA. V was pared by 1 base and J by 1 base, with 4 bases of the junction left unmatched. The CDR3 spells CASSLGTGDSQETQYF. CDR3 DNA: TGTGCCAGCAGCTTAGGGACAGGGGACAGCCAAGAGACCCAGTACTTC.

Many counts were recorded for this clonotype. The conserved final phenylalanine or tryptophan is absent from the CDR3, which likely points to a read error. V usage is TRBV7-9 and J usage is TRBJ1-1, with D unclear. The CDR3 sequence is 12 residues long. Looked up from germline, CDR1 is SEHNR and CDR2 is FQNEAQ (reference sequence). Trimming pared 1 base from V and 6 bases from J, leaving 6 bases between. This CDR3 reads CASSLGFSEAFS. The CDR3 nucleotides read TGTGCCAGCAGCTTAGGTTTCTCTGAAGCTTTCTCT.

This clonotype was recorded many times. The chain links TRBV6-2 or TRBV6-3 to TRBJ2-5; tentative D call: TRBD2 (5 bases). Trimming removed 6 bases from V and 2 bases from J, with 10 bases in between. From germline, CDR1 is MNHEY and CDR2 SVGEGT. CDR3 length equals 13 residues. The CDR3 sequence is CASSPGEQETQYF. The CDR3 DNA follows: TGTGCCAGCAGCCCCGGGGAGCAAGAGACCCAGTACTTC.

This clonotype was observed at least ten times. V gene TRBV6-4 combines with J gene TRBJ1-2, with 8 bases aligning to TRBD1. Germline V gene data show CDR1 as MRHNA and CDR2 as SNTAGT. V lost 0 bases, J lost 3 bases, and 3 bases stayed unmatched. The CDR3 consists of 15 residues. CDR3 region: CASSDSTGADYGYTF. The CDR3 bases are TGTGCCAGCAGTGACTCGACAGGGGCCGACTATGGCTACACCTTC.

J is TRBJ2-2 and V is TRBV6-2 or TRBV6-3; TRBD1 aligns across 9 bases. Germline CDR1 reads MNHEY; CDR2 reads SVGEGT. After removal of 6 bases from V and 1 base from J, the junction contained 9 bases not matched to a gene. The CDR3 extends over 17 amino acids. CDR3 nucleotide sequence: TGTGCCAGCAGACCGGACAGGGGTCCGATGAACACCGGGGAGCTGTTTTTT. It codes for CASRPDRGPMNTGELFF.

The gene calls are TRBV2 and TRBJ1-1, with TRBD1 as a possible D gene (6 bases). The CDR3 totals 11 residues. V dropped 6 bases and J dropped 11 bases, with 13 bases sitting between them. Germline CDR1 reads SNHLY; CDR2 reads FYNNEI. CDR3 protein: CASRKQGDAFF. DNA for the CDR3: TGTGCCAGCAGGAAACAGGGTGACGCTTTCTTT.

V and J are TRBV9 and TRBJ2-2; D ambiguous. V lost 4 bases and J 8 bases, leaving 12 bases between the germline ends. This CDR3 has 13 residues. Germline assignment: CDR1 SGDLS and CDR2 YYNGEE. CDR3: CASSPHPEGELFF. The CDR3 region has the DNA TGTGCCAGCAGCCCTCACCCGGAAGGGGAGCTGTTTTTT.

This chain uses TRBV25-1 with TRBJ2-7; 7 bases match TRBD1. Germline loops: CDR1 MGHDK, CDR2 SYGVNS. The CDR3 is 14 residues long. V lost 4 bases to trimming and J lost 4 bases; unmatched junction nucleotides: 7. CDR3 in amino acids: CASSGPGQQYEQYF. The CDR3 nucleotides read TGTGCCAGCAGTGGACCGGGACAGCAGTACGAGCAGTACTTC.

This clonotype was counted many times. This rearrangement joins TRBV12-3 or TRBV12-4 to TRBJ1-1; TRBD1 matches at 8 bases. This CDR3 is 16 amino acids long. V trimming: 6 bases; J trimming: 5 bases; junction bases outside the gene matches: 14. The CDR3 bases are TGTGCCAGCAGCGGGACAGGCCAAGACGACCCAACTGAAGCTTTCTTT. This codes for CASSGTGQDDPTEAFF.

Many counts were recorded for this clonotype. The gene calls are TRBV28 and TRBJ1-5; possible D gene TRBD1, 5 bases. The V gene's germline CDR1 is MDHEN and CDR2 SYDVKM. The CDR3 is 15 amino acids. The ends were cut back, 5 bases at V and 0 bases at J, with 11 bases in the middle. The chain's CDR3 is CASSPTANSNQPQHF. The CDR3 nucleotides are TGTGCCAGCAGTCCGACAGCAAATAGCAATCAGCCCCAGCATTTT.